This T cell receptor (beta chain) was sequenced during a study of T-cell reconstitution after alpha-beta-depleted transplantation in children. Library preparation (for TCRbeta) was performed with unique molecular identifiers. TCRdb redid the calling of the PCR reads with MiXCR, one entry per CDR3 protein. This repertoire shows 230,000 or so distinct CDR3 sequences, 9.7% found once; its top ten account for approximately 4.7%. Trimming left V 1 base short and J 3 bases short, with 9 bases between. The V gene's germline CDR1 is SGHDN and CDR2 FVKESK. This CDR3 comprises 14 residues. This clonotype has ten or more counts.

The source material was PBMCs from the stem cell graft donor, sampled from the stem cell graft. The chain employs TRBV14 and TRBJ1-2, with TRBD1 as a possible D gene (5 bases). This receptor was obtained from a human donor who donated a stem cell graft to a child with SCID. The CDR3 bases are TGTGCCAGCAGCCAAGTTCGGGGCGACTATGGCTACACCTTC. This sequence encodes CASSQVRGDYGYTF.